One and the same sample provided the 14 T cell receptor beta chains below, sequenced in a study of blood T cell repertoires in COVID-19. The method was immunoSEQ multiplex PCR; TCRdb's version includes in-frame clones alone and lacks a portion of them. The sample lists 140,000 or so clones, approximately 91% occurring once. Material for sequencing was peripheral blood. Receptors were obtained from a man aged 70-80 years with acute or convalescent COVID-19.

The rearrangement uses TRBV18 and TRBJ1-1, with 8 nucleotides matching TRBD1. Per the germline V gene, CDR1 is KGHSH and CDR2 is LQKENI. V was clipped by 0 bases and J by 0 bases; unmatched bases: 6. This CDR3 region has 17 residues. CDR3 amino acids: CASSPPGQGALNTEAFF. The CDR3 coding sequence is TGTGCCAGCTCACCACCGGGGCAGGGGGCCTTGAACACTGAAGCTTTCTTT.

The chain links TRBV10-3 to TRBJ1-2; TRBD1 matches at 7 bases. The CDR3 consists of 13 residues. Germline CDR1 is ENHRY and CDR2 is SYGVKD. After removal of 10 bases from V and 1 base from J, the junction contained 6 bases not matched to a gene. This CDR3 reads CANSGGGNYGYTF. CDR3 nucleotides: TGTGCCAACTCAGGGGGTGGTAACTATGGCTACACCTTC.

The V gene is TRBV29-1, the J gene TRBJ2-3, with 7 bases that match TRBD1. Germline V gene lookup returns CDR1 SQVTM and CDR2 ANQGSEA. The trim removed 3 bases at V and 7 bases at J, leaving 4 bases unmatched. This CDR3 is 12 amino acids long. The DNA for the CDR3 is TGCAGCGTTGAGACAGGGTCCAATACGCAGTATTTT. Translating it yields CSVETGSNTQYF.

This chain joins TRBV19 and TRBJ2-6; possibly TRBD1 for D (6 bases). Deletions cut 5 bases from V and 2 bases from J, with 13 bases between. This CDR3 spans 16 amino acids. CDR1 and CDR2 (germline): LNHDA, SQIVND (reference sequence). CDR3: CASSFPSGAGANVLTF. CDR3 sequence (DNA): TGTGCCAGTAGTTTCCCTTCAGGGGCTGGGGCCAACGTCCTGACTTTC.

The V gene is TRBV5-1, the J gene TRBJ2-1; D remains unclear. V was pared by 5 bases and J by 0 bases, with 15 bases between. The CDR3 covers 16 residues. Germline V gene sequence: CDR1 SGHRS, CDR2 YFSETQ. The chain's CDR3 is CASRWSPTSSYNEQFF. CDR3 nucleotide sequence: TGCGCCAGCAGATGGTCTCCCACCAGCTCCTACAATGAGCAGTTCTTC.

V and J are TRBV10-3 and TRBJ2-5, with D perhaps matching TRBD1 (6 bases). Trimming removed 8 bases at V and 4 bases at J, with 8 bases between. The CDR3 sequence is 11 residues long. Germline values: CDR1 ENHRY, CDR2 SYGVKD. CDR3 amino acids: CAIGTIETQYF. The DNA for the CDR3 is TGTGCCATCGGGACAATAGAGACCCAGTACTTC.

V is TRBV27 and J is TRBJ1-3; 8 nucleotides align to TRBD1. V lost 5 bases to trimming and J lost 1 base; unmatched junction nucleotides: 4. CDR1 is MNHEY and CDR2 is SMNVEV in the germline V gene (reference sequence). The CDR3 contains 15 residues. The CDR3 DNA reads TGTGCCAGCAGTCCACAGGGGGATTCTGGAAACACCATATATTTT. Translated, it gives CASSPQGDSGNTIYF.

The chain recombines TRBV6-2 or TRBV6-3 with TRBJ2-7; D gene uncertain. Germline V gene sequence: CDR1 MNHEY, CDR2 SVGEGT. This CDR3 contains 12 residues. V was pared by 6 bases and J by 4 bases, with 10 bases between. CDR3 sequence: CASSETPYEQYF. CDR3 in DNA: TGTGCCAGCAGCGAAACACCATACGAGCAGTACTTC.

V usage is TRBV6-6 and J usage is TRBJ2-3, with 9 bases fitting TRBD1. This CDR3 region has 14 residues. The V gene's germline CDR1 is MNHNY and CDR2 SVGAGI (reference sequence). The trim removed 6 bases at V and 4 bases at J, leaving 5 bases unmatched. DNA for the CDR3: TGTGCCAGCAGGGACAGGGGCGGGGCAGATACGCAGTATTTT. Protein product: CASRDRGGADTQYF.

This clone was counted only a few times. This same CDR3 is encoded by further DNA sequences in the sample. The chain carries TRBV7-9 and TRBJ2-2, with 8 bases that match TRBD2. The CDR3 extends over 15 amino acids. J gave up 5 bases and V 2 bases, and 4 bases lay outside the gene matches. Germline assignment: CDR1 SEHNR and CDR2 FQNEAQ (reference sequence). CDR3 DNA sequence: TGTGCCAGCAGCTTATACAGCGGGGGAACCGGGGAGCTGTTTTTT. It translates to CASSLYSGGTGELFF.

About this clone: The junction departs from the called germline gene at one end, perhaps through a read error. Other DNA sequences in the sample encode the same CDR3. The rearrangement joins TRBV6-1 to TRBJ1-5; 9 bases fit TRBD1. Germline V gene data show CDR1 as MNHNS and CDR2 as SASEGT. The CDR3 sequence is 17 residues long. The CDR3 region is CASSEGAQGASNQPQHF. CDR3 DNA sequence: TGTGCCAGCAGCGAAGGTGCACAGGGGGCAAGCAATCAGCCCCAGCATTTT.

There are a few counts of this clone. The sample has other DNA sequences that encode this CDR3 too. The V gene is TRBV5-1, the J gene TRBJ2-1; 9 positions agree with TRBD2. The CDR3 spans 15 residues. V lost 0 bases and J lost 5; bases outside the gene matches: 3. Germline V lookup: CDR1 SGHRS, CDR2 YFSETQ. The CDR3 DNA reads TGCGCCAGCAGCTTGGGACTAGCGGTCAACAATGAGCAGTTCTTC. It translates to CASSLGLAVNNEQFF.

The rearrangement links TRBV6-6 to TRBJ1-5, with D possibly matching TRBD1 (6 bases). Between the trimmed V and J ends, which lost 4 bases and 6 bases, there was a span of 13 bases. The CDR3 runs to 14 residues. Germline V gene sequence: CDR1 MNHNY, CDR2 SVGAGI (reference sequence). The CDR3 spells CASSSGESGQPQHF. For the CDR3, the DNA is TGTGCCAGCAGTTCAGGGGAATCGGGTCAGCCCCAGCATTTT.

The chain has TRBV5-1 and TRBJ2-7, with 11 positions matching TRBD2. J gave up 1 base and V 3 bases, and 9 bases lay outside the gene matches. The V gene's germline CDR1 is SGHRS and CDR2 YFSETQ. The CDR3 contains 17 residues. CDR3 amino acids: CASSSRGLAGGSYEQYF. The CDR3 nucleotides read TGCGCCAGCAGCTCCAGGGGGTTAGCGGGAGGGTCCTACGAGCAGTACTTC.